This T cell receptor (beta chain) was profiled in a study of cytomegalovirus exposure and HLA in healthy donors. Findings and limits, study-wide: An ancestry cluster, one associated with Asian ancestry, reportedly showed fewer N-insertions than the approximately 650-donor mean in a later analysis. The authors later found TCR association rates varying by HLA locus, with DRB1 most and HLA-C fewest.

It was with 60 Vbeta and 13 Jbeta primers that the PCR ran. Produced via immunoSEQ multiplex PCR; TCRdb's table is partial and in-frame only. Altogether 90,000 to 150,000 clones are present, roughly 80% being singletons, with the ten largest covering almost 5%. Notes on this clone: Its matching antigen is unknown.

Nominal health characterized the donors when sampled, though unrecorded immune exposures were likely. In germline, CDR1 is SNHLY, CDR2 FYNNEI. The CDR3 has 15 residues. Trimming cost V 4 bases and J 8 bases, with 18 bases left between them. This TCR came from a man aged 45-65 years in good health and CMV-seropositive. Sequenced material: PBMCs. The chain combines TRBV2 with TRBJ2-1, with D maybe TRBD2 (5 bases). The CDR3 here is CASSGRHGGIDEQFF. The CDR3 DNA follows: TGTGCCAGCAGTGGGCGCCACGGAGGTATTGATGAGCAGTTCTTC.